The TCR beta chain described here comes from a study of T cell responses to AZD1222 COVID-19 vaccine. The CDR3 spans 15 residues. V was clipped by 10 bases and J by 6 bases, with 24 bases between them. Germline lookup yields CDR1 MNHNY and CDR2 SVGAGI (reference sequence). Sequencing was performed with immunoSEQ multiplex PCR; in TCRdb, only in-frame clones are kept and a portion is missing. There are about 170,000 clones in the sample; 87% occur only once, and less than 3% lies in the top ten. J is TRBJ1-2 and V is TRBV6-6; tentatively, D is TRBD1 (5 bases). The sequencing used peripheral blood, collected on day 0 of AZD1222 vaccination. This TCR was sampled from an adult in good health. The CDR3 loop is CATAEFKGSNDGYTF. The CDR3 DNA reads TGTGCCACCGCGGAGTTTAAGGGGAGCAACGATGGCTACACCTTC.